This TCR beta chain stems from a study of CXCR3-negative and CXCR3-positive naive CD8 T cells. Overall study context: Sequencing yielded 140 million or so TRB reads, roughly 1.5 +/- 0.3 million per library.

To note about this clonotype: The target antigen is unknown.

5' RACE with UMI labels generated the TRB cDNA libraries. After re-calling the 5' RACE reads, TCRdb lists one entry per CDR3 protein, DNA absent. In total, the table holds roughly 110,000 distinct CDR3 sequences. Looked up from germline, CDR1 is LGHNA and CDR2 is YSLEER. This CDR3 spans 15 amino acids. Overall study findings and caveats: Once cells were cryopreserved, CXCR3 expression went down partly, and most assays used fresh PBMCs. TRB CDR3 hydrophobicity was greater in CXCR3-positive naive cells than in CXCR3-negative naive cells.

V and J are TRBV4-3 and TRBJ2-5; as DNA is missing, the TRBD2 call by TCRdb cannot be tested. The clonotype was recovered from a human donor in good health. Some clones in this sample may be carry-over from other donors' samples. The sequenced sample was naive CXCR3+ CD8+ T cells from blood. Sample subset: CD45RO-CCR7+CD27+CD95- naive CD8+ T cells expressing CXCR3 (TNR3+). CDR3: CASSQDRGQQETQYF.